These T cell receptor beta chains were read from a single sample in a study of blood T cell repertoires in COVID-19. TCRdb's copy holds only in-frame clones and misses some; the assay was immunoSEQ multiplex PCR. The sample carries 150,000 to 200,000 clones, approximately 79% recorded once. Sequencing input: peripheral blood. Every receptor here comes from a man in his fifties or sixties with active or convalescent COVID-19. CDR3s include the opening cysteine and the closing phenylalanine or tryptophan. The D gene is left open where the match is weak. Clone size is given for some rows only: seen once, a few or many times, or a class if the clone is expanded.

>16|TRBV10-3|NA|NA|TRBJ2-1
CAISGEGASSYNEQFF
TGTGCCATCAGTGGGGAAGGGGCGAGCTCCTACAATGAGCAGTTCTTC
>15|TRBV5-8|NA|NA|TRBJ1-6
CASSLSRFDNSPLHF
TGTGCCAGCAGCCTCTCGAGGTTTGATAATTCACCCCTCCACTTT
>15|TRBV5-1|NA|once|TRBJ2-1
CASSWPTATYNEQFF
TGCGCCAGCAGCTGGCCTACAGCCACCTACAATGAGCAGTTCTTC
>14|TRBV6-5|TRBD2|NA|TRBJ2-7
CASSYQRENYEQYF
TGTGCCAGCAGTTACCAGCGGGAGAACTACGAGCAGTACTTC
>13|TRBV5-1|NA|few|TRBJ2-5
CASSAGLERTQYF
TGCGCCAGCAGCGCGGGACTCGAGAGGACCCAGTACTTC
>14|TRBV7-9|NA|NA|TRBJ2-1
CASSLRAGYNEQFF
TGTGCCAGCAGCTTAAGGGCAGGGTACAATGAGCAGTTCTTC
>17|TRBV6-2/TRBV6-3|NA|NA|TRBJ2-6
CASSYPFFNSGANVLTF
TGTGCCAGCAGTTACCCTTTTTTTAACTCTGGGGCCAACGTCCTGACTTTC
>17|TRBV10-3|TRBD1|NA|TRBJ1-2
CATLDRDGFHLSSPYTF
TGTGCCACCCTGGACAGGGACGGCTTCCACCTTTCTTCTCCCTACACCTTC
>16|TRBV7-9|TRBD2|NA|TRBJ2-5
CASSLEGLARGETQYF
TGTGCCAGCAGCTTAGAGGGACTAGCTCGTGGGGAGACCCAGTACTTC
>15|TRBV5-6|TRBD2|NA|TRBJ2-3
CASGLAGGIADTQYF
TGTGCCAGCGGACTAGCGGGAGGAATTGCAGATACGCAGTATTTT
>13|TRBV12-3/TRBV12-4|NA|NA|TRBJ2-1
CASSLRVDNEQFF
TGTGCCAGCAGTCTCAGGGTTGACAATGAGCAGTTCTTC
>17|TRBV19|TRBD1|NA|TRBJ2-2
CASSTPLTGDGSGELFF
TGTGCCAGTAGTACGCCCCTGACAGGGGATGGCTCCGGGGAGCTGTTTTTT
>15|TRBV7-9|TRBD2|few|TRBJ2-3
CASSPPGLVTDTQYF
TGTGCCAGCAGCCCACCGGGACTAGTCACAGATACGCAGTATTTT
>14|TRBV4-3|NA|NA|TRBJ2-5
CASSQLGGAETQYF
TGCGCCAGCAGCCAACTAGGGGGGGCAGAGACCCAGTACTTC
>17|TRBV27|TRBD1|few|TRBJ1-2
CASSSGFGPGTGYGYTF
TGTGCCAGCAGTTCCGGCTTCGGGCCCGGGACAGGTTATGGCTACACCTTC
>18|TRBV9|TRBD2|NA|TRBJ2-2
CASSPQRETRSRTGELFF
TGTGCCAGCAGCCCTCAGCGGGAAACCCGCTCCCGCACCGGGGAGCTGTTTTTT
>15|TRBV4-3|TRBD2|NA|TRBJ2-7
CASSQGSGGPYEQYF
TGCGCCAGCAGCCAAGGTAGCGGGGGACCCTACGAGCAGTACTTC
>13|TRBV5-1|NA|NA|TRBJ2-5
CASSLSGGETQYF
TGCGCCAGCAGCTTGAGTGGGGGGGAGACCCAGTACTTC
>15|TRBV18|NA|once|TRBJ1-3
CASSPPTVRGNTIYF
TGTGCCAGCTCACCACCGACAGTTCGGGGAAACACCATATATTTT
>14|TRBV19|NA|NA|TRBJ2-2
CASSIGGRTGELFF
TGTGCCAGTAGTATAGGGGGCCGCACCGGGGAGCTGTTTTTT
>13|TRBV5-1|NA|NA|TRBJ1-5
CASSGGGNQPQHF
TGCGCCAGCAGCGGGGGGGGCAATCAGCCCCAGCATTTT
>16|TRBV5-5|NA|NA|TRBJ1-2
CASSPLLRAWPYGYTF
TGTGCCAGCTCGCCCCTCCTGCGGGCCTGGCCCTATGGCTACACCTTC
>11|TRBV6-5|NA|NA|TRBJ2-1
CASSTYRATFF
TGTGCCAGCAGTACTTACAGGGCTACGTTCTTC
>13|TRBV7-8|TRBD1|NA|TRBJ1-2
CASSLQGAYGYTF
TGTGCCAGCAGCCTACAGGGGGCCTATGGCTACACCTTC
>14|TRBV6-2/TRBV6-3|TRBD1|NA|TRBJ2-5
CASSYPGTAQTQYF
TGTGCCAGCAGTTATCCCGGGACAGCCCAGACCCAGTACTTC
>19|TRBV10-3|TRBD2|NA|TRBJ2-3
CAIRGSGATSGGYTDTQYF
TGTGCCATCAGGGGAAGTGGGGCGACTAGCGGGGGATACACAGATACGCAGTATTTT
>16|TRBV9|TRBD2|NA|TRBJ2-3
CASSVGSGRAVDTQYF
TGTGCCAGCAGCGTAGGAAGTGGGAGGGCCGTAGATACGCAGTATTTT
>14|TRBV19|NA|NA|TRBJ2-1
CASSRGGRLNEQFF
TGTGCCAGTAGTAGGGGGGGCCGACTCAATGAGCAGTTCTTC
>16|TRBV2|TRBD1|few|TRBJ2-7
CASSETGQGGMGEQYF
TGTGCCAGCAGTGAGACGGGACAGGGGGGAATGGGCGAGCAGTACTTC
>13|TRBV7-2|NA|few|TRBJ1-5
CASSLAREAPQHF
TGTGCCAGCAGCTTAGCGAGGGAGGCGCCCCAGCATTTT
>13|TRBV24-1|NA|NA|TRBJ1-2
CATSDPTTAGYTF
TGTGCCACCAGTGATCCGACGACAGCGGGCTACACCTTC